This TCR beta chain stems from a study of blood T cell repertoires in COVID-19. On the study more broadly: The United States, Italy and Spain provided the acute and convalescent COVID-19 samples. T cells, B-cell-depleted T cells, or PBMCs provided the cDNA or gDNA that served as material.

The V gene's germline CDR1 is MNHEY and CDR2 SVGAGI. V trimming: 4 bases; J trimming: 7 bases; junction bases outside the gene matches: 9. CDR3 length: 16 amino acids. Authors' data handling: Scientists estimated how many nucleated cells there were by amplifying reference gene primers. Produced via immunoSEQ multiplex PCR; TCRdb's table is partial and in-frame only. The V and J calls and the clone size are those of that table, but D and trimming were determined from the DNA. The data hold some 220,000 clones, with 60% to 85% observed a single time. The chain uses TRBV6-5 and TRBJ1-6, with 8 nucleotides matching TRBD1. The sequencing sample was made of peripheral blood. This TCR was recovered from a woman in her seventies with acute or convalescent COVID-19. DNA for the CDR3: TGTGCCAGCAGTTCCTACCGACAGGGGTGGAATTCACCCCTCCACTTT. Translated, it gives CASSSYRQGWNSPLHF.